This TCR beta chain stems from a study of T cells in tuberculosis listed by TCRdb under 2018. General notes on the study: In the study, CD1B tetramers and high-throughput TCR immunosequencing were combined to characterize T cells specific for the mycobacterial lipid antigen glucose monomycolate (GMM). A South African clinical cohort compared IGRA-negative adolescents, IGRA-positive adolescents with latent tuberculosis and adults with active tuberculosis, over eight per group.

Points the paper makes about the study in general: Clinical samples were selected based on which cryopreserved specimens were available, and the active tuberculosis cases were adults whereas the controls were adolescents. Active tuberculosis TCR-alpha repertoires showed smaller mean NN-distances to GMM-specific TCRs than IGRA-negative controls, suggesting clonal expansion of these TCRs. Shorter CDR3-alpha lengths in active tuberculosis patients partly drove the smaller NN-distances, and the TCR-beta difference was not statistically significant. Using GEM motif frequencies, a classifier achieved 70% accuracy, whereas a classifier built on the diverse GMM-specific repertoire got to under 90% accuracy (AUROC approximately 0.93).

As concerns this clone: Its antigen is still unknown. Base qualities are not at hand, and no much larger clone is one base apart.

TCR libraries were generated with the immunoSEQ multiplex PCR assay, using TCR-beta and/or TCR-alpha/delta assays for each sample. The Illumina high-throughput platform was used to sequence the amplified TCR libraries. As for how the authors treated the data: Clustering and dimensionality reduction relied on pairwise TCRdist distances among GMM-specific receptors from T cells that were either sorted ex vivo or expanded in vitro. Each clinical repertoire was assigned a mean NN-distance score, defined as the average TCRdist to the nearest 10% of tetramer-positive reference sequences. GEM TCR motif frequency was calculated as the fraction of unique TCRs that matched known GEM sequences in V/J usage and CDR3 length. Linear discriminant analysis with leave-one-out cross-validation, implemented in scikit-learn, was used to classify active tuberculosis. This is the immuneACCESS table as TCRdb keeps it, with only in-frame sequences that have V and J called. A part of the clones is gone; compared with another copy, unresolved V genes explain less than half, and the rest is unexplained. That table is the source of V, J and clone size, and D and trimming were worked out from the DNA. Counted in this sample were tens of thousands of clones; 85% to 95% of them appeared once. The biggest ten clones account for roughly a sixth of the sample.

At study entry, adolescents were screened for latent tuberculosis infection by tuberculin skin test and QuantiFERON-TB GOLD In-Tube IGRA. Unsorted cryopreserved PBMC were immunosequenced, covering on average about 100,000 T cells per clinical donor. Eleven high schools in the Worcester region of the Western Cape, South Africa, served as enrollment sites for adolescents aged 12 to 18 years. Ten or so M. tuberculosis-infected adolescents and ten uninfected adolescents were selected, with the two groups matched for age and sex. Adolescent PBMC were isolated from freshly drawn heparinized blood by density centrifugation and cryopreserved. The junction carries 9 bases between V and J, which are trimmed by 3 bases and 7 bases respectively. The CDR3 covers 11 residues, taking in both the cysteine and the phenylalanine. Of all the DNA, just the CDR3 is kept, 33 bases in frame from base 1. The germline V gene provides CDR1 SQVTM and CDR2 ANQGSEA.

The rearranged segments are TRBV29-1 and TRBJ1-2; matching of 5 bases hints at TRBD1 as the D gene. The source of this sequence is a donor aged 10 to 29 with latent tuberculosis or without tuberculosis infection. Some clones in this sample may be carry-over from other donors' samples. The sequencing sample was made of PBMCs. The DNA is as follows: TGCAGCGTTGACGGGGGTGGTGGCTACACCTTC. It codes for CSVDGGGGYTF.